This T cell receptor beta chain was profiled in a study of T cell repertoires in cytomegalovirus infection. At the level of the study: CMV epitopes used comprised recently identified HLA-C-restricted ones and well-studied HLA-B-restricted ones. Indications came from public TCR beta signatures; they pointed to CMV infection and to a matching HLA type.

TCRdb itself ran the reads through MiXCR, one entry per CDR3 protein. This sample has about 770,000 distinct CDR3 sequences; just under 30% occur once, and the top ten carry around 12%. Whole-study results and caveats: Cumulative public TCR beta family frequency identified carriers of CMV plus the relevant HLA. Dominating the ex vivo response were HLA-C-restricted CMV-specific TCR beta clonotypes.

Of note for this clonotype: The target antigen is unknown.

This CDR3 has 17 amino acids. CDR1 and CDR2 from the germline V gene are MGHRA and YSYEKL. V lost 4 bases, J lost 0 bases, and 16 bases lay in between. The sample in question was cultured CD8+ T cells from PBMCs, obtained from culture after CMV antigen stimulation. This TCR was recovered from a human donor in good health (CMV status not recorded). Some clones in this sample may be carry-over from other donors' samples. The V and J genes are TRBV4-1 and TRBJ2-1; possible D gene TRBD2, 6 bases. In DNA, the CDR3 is TGCGCCAGCAGCCCTTGGGGAGGCCAGAGCTCCTACAATGAGCAGTTCTTC. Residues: CASSPWGGQSSYNEQFF.